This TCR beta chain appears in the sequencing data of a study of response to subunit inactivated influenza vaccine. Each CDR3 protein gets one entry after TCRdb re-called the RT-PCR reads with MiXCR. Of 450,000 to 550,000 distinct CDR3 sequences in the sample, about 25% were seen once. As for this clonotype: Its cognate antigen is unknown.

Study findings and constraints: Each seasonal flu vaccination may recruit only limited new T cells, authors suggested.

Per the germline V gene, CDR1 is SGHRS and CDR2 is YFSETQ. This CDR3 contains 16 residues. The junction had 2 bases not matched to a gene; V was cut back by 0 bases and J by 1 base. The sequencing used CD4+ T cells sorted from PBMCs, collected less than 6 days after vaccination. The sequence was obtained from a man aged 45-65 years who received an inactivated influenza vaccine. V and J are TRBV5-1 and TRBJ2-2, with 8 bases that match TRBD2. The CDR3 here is CASSLVLAVNTGELFF. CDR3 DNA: TGCGCCAGCAGCTTGGTACTAGCGGTGAACACCGGGGAGCTGTTTTTT. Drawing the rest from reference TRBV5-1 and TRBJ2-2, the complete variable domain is KAGVTQTPRYLIKTRGQQVTLSCSPISGHRSVSWYQQTPGQGLQFLFEYFSETQRNKGNFPGRFSGRQFSNSRSEMNVSTLELGDSALYLCASSLVLAVNTGELFFGEGSRLTVL.